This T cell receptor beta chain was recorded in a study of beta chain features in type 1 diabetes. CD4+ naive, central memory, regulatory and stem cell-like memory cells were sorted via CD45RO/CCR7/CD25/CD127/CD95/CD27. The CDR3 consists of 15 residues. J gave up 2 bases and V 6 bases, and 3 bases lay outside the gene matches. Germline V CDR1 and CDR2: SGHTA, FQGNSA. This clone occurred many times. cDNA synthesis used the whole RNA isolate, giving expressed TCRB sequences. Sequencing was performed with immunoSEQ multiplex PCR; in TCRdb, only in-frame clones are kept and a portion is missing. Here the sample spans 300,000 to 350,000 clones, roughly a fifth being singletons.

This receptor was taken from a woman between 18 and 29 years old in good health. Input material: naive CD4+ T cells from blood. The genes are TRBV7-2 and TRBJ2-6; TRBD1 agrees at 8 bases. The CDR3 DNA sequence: TGTGCCAGCAGGGCGACAGGGGCTGGGGCCAACGTCCTGACTTTC. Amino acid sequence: CASRATGAGANVLTF.